This paragraph reports one TCR beta chain. The antigen remains unidentified. Trimming took off 4 bases at V and 7 bases at J, with 11 bases between the two ends. Germline V gene lookup returns CDR1 KGHSH and CDR2 LQKENI. This CDR3 contains 12 residues. Sorting defined conventional CD4 T cells as CD4+CD127+. The sample is drawn from a study of B cell selection in AIRE deficiency. Study-wide results and limits: With only TCRbeta sequenced, roughly 40% of shared healthy Treg sequences overlapped Tconv. In TCRBV usage, CDR3 length and diversity, patient Tconv and Treg cells matched healthy donors.

TCRdb's copy holds only in-frame clones and misses some; the assay was immunoSEQ multiplex PCR. The table shows some 25,000 clones, with 95% to 97% occurring only once. This chain links TRBV18 with TRBJ2-7; unclear D gene. Source material: conventional CD4+ T cells sorted from PBMCs. The TCR originated in a human donor with AIRE deficiency. The CDR3 nucleotides read TGTGCCAGCTCACGTCCGTCCATGGAGCAGTACTTC. Protein: CASSRPSMEQYF.